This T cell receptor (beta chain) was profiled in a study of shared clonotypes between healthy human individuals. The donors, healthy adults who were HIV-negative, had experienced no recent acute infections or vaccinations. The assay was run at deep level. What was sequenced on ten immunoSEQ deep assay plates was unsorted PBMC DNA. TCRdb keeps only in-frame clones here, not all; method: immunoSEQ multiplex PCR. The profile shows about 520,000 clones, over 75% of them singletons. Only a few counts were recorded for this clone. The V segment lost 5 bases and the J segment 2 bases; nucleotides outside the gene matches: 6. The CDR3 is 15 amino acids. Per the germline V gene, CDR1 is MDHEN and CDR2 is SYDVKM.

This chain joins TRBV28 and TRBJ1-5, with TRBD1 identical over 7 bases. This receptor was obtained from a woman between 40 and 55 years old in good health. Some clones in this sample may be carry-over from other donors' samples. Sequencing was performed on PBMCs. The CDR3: CASSPHTGGNQPQHF. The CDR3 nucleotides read TGTGCCAGCAGTCCTCATACAGGGGGCAATCAGCCCCAGCATTTT.